This T cell receptor (beta chain) was identified during a study of T cell responses to AZD1222 COVID-19 vaccine. Findings of the study overall: Reports indicate that nearly half of spike-specific TCRs are directed at unmutated variant regions.

Comments on this clone: Its antigen is still unknown.

CDR3 length: 11 residues. Trimming took off 7 bases at V and 6 bases at J, with 10 bases between the two ends. Germline CDR1 SNHLY, CDR2 FYNNEI. TCRdb keeps only in-frame clones here, not all; method: immunoSEQ multiplex PCR. The sample carries 95,000 to 150,000 clones, roughly 90% recorded once. The V and J genes are TRBV2 and TRBJ2-7; no definite D call. The sample here was peripheral blood, taken on day 0 of AZD1222 vaccination. The receptor comes from an adult in good health. CDR3 sequence reads: CASTGYGEQYF. In nucleotides, the CDR3 is TGTGCCAGCACCGGGTACGGCGAGCAGTACTTC.